Listed below are T cell receptor beta chains from one sample, sequenced in a study of blood T cell repertoires in COVID-19. TCRdb keeps only in-frame clones here, not all; method: immunoSEQ multiplex PCR. The sample lists 45,000 to 70,000 clones, roughly 82% occurring once. The material sequenced was peripheral blood. These receptors all stem from a woman in her sixties or seventies with acute or convalescent COVID-19. CDR3s include the opening cysteine and the closing phenylalanine or tryptophan. D genes are given only for firm matches. Where a row states a size, it is once, few, many or the class of an expanded clone; other rows omit it.

j_call | d_call | v_call | clone_size | cdr3_nt | cdr3_aa
TRBJ1-6 | TRBD1 | TRBV28 | few | TGTGCCAGCAGGACGAACAGGGGGAGTAATTCACCCCTCCACTTT | CASRTNRGSNSPLHF
TRBJ2-4 | TRBD1 | TRBV11-2 | NA | TGTGCCAGCAGCCGAGGGGGCGAGAACATTCAGTACTTC | CASSRGGENIQYF
TRBJ2-7 | TRBD2 | TRBV4-1 | NA | TGCGCCAGCAGCCAACCCGGGACTAGCGGGGCCCTCGGAGAGCAGTACTTC | CASSQPGTSGALGEQYF
TRBJ1-4 | TRBD1 | TRBV30 | NA | TGTGCCTGGAGGATTGCAGGGGGCCCTGAAAAACTGTTTTTT | CAWRIAGGPEKLFF
TRBJ1-4 | NA | TRBV5-1 | once | TGCGCCAGCAGCTGGGGGGGACAAACCATAGCTAATGAAAAACTGTTTTTT | CASSWGGQTIANEKLFF
TRBJ2-3 | NA | TRBV11-3 | NA | TGTGCCAGCAGCTTAACAAGCGGCTTCACAGATACGCAGTATTTT | CASSLTSGFTDTQYF
TRBJ1-2 | NA | TRBV4-1 | NA | TGCGCCAGCAGCCAAGCCGTAGCTAACTATGGCTACACCTTC | CASSQAVANYGYTF
TRBJ2-5 | NA | TRBV29-1 | NA | TGCAGCGCCCGACACCAATTCGCAAGATTGGAGACCCAGTACTTC | CSARHQFARLETQYF
TRBJ1-5 | NA | TRBV2 | once | TGTGCCAGCAGTGAGGGGGGTTATAGCAATCAGCCCCAGCATTTT | CASSEGGYSNQPQHF
TRBJ2-3 | TRBD2 | TRBV27 | NA | TGTGCCAGCAGTTCTCCTAGCGGGGCCCTAACGGATACGCAGTATTTT | CASSSPSGALTDTQYF
TRBJ1-1 | NA | TRBV19 | NA | TGTGCCAGTAGTGGTCCTGGCTCCACTGAAGCTTTCTTT | CASSGPGSTEAFF
TRBJ1-2 | TRBD1 | TRBV27 | NA | TGTGCCAGCAGGGGACAGGCTCACTATGGCTACACCTTC | CASRGQAHYGYTF
TRBJ1-4 | TRBD1 | TRBV18 | once | TGTGCCAGCTCACAGGACAGGGGACCAACTAATGAAAAACTGTTTTTT | CASSQDRGPTNEKLFF
TRBJ2-7 | NA | TRBV9 | NA | TGTGCCAGCAGCGCTGCGGGCGAGCAGTACTTC | CASSAAGEQYF
TRBJ1-2 | NA | TRBV7-2 | NA | TGTGCCAGCAGCTTTAGAGGCGGAATCCGAGGGTATGGCTACACCTTC | CASSFRGGIRGYGYTF
TRBJ1-1 | NA | TRBV5-1 | NA | TGCGCCAGCAGCTTTTCAGGAGGACCCGACACTGAAGCTTTCTTT | CASSFSGGPDTEAFF
TRBJ2-7 | TRBD1 | TRBV24-1 | NA | TGTGCCACCAGTGAGGGGCAGGGGGATCCCTACGAGCAGTACTTC | CATSEGQGDPYEQYF
TRBJ2-7 | NA | TRBV5-6 | NA | TGTGCCAGCAGCTCCCGTCGGACAGCCTACCTCTACGAGCAGTACTTC | CASSSRRTAYLYEQYF
TRBJ1-1 | NA | TRBV10-1 | NA | TGCGCCAGCAGTGAGTCAAGGGGTATCACTGAAGCTTTCTTT | CASSESRGITEAFF
TRBJ1-1 | TRBD1 | TRBV19 | NA | TGTGCCAGTAGTGGGGACAGGGGAAGACACACTGAAGCTTTCTTT | CASSGDRGRHTEAFF
TRBJ1-6 | NA | TRBV6-6 | NA | TGTGCCAGCAGTTACGGGCATAATTCACCCCTCCACTTT | CASSYGHNSPLHF
TRBJ2-4 | TRBD1 | TRBV23-1 | NA | TGCGCCAGCAGTCGCCAAGACAGGGCTTGTTTTGGCAAAAACATTCAGTACTTC | CASSRQDRACFGKNIQYF
TRBJ2-7 | TRBD2 | TRBV5-4 | NA | TGTGCCAGCAGCTTCGGGACTAGCGGGGGCCCGGGGGAGCAGTACTTC | CASSFGTSGGPGEQYF
TRBJ1-1 | NA | TRBV7-2 | few | TGTGCCAGCAGGATCCAGGTAACGAACACTGAAGCTTTCTTT | CASRIQVTNTEAFF
TRBJ1-5 | NA | TRBV19 | NA | TGTGCCAGTAGTATTTGGACGGGAGATCAGCCCCAGCATTTT | CASSIWTGDQPQHF
TRBJ1-4 | TRBD1 | TRBV5-1 | NA | TGCGCCAGCAGCTTGGTAGGGACAGATAATGAAAAACTGTTTTTT | CASSLVGTDNEKLFF
TRBJ1-2 | NA | TRBV11-2 | NA | TGTGCCAGCAGCTTAGGAGCGGGCTTCTATGGCTACACCTTC | CASSLGAGFYGYTF
TRBJ2-6 | NA | TRBV5-1 | NA | TGCGCCAGCAGCGGGGGCAGCTCTGGGGCCAACGTCCTGACTTTC | CASSGGSSGANVLTF
TRBJ2-3 | NA | TRBV14 | NA | TGTGCCAGCAGCCCGGACCTTCGGGGTTCAGATACGCAGTATTTT | CASSPDLRGSDTQYF
TRBJ2-1 | TRBD2 | TRBV13 | NA | TGTGCCAGCAGCTCCCGAGCGGGAAGCTCCTACAATGAGCAGTTCTTC | CASSSRAGSSYNEQFF
TRBJ1-3 | NA | TRBV7-2 | NA | TGTGCCAGCGGACGACAGGCCCTCTCTGGAAACACCATATATTTT | CASGRQALSGNTIYF
TRBJ2-1 | TRBD2 | TRBV6-2/TRBV6-3 | NA | TGTGCCAGCAGTCACGAGCGGGGGCTGGGGAATGAGCAGTTCTTC | CASSHERGLGNEQFF
TRBJ2-3 | NA | TRBV6-2/TRBV6-3 | NA | TGTGCCAGCAGTTATAACGAGGCCACAGATACGCAGTATTTT | CASSYNEATDTQYF
TRBJ1-2 | NA | TRBV9 | NA | TGTGCCAGCAGCGGGGCTCAGGGTATCTATGGCTACACCTTC | CASSGAQGIYGYTF
TRBJ2-1 | TRBD1 | TRBV9 | NA | TGTGCCAGCAGCCCGCGACAGGGGGAAGGGGTAAATGAGCAGTTCTTC | CASSPRQGEGVNEQFF
TRBJ2-7 | NA | TRBV11-3 | NA | TGTGCCAGCACTGAACGGGGAACGTCCTACGAGCAGTACTTC | CASTERGTSYEQYF
TRBJ1-4 | TRBD1 | TRBV9 | NA | TGTGCCAGCAGCTCCGGAGGGACAGGCCCTGCAACTAATGAAAAACTGTTTTTT | CASSSGGTGPATNEKLFF
TRBJ1-2 | NA | TRBV18 | few | TGTGCCAGCTCACAAAGGACTTCTGGCTACACCTTC | CASSQRTSGYTF
TRBJ1-1 | TRBD1 | TRBV3-1/TRBV3-2 | NA | TGTGCCAGCAGCAACAGGGACAGAGCTAACACTGAAGCTTTCTTT | CASSNRDRANTEAFF
TRBJ2-7 | TRBD2 | TRBV11-3 | once | TGTGCCAGCAGCCCCGGGAGGGGCGAGCAGTACTTC | CASSPGRGEQYF
TRBJ1-6 | NA | TRBV6-6 | NA | TGTGCCAGCAGTTTAGCAAATTCACCCCTCCACTTT | CASSLANSPLHF
TRBJ2-2 | TRBD2 | TRBV2 | NA | TGTGCCAGCAGCGTCGGGACGGGGGGGACCGGGGAGCTGTTTTTT | CASSVGTGGTGELFF
TRBJ2-6 | NA | TRBV7-9 | NA | TGTGCCAGCAGCTTAGTAGCTGGGGCCAACGTCCTGACTTTC | CASSLVAGANVLTF
TRBJ2-4 | NA | TRBV11-2 | NA | TGTGCCAGCAGCGCAGGAGCCAAAAACATTCAGTACTTC | CASSAGAKNIQYF